Listed here are 16 T cell receptor beta chains from one sample, sequenced in a study of T cell repertoires in cytomegalovirus infection. TCRdb fed the reads into MiXCR, producing one record per CDR3 protein. Found here are around 270,000 distinct CDR3 sequences, over 8% of them singletons; the top ten hold roughly 16%. The material sequenced was PBMCs. These receptor sequences come from a human donor in good health (CMV status not recorded). Some clones in this sample may be carry-over from other donors' samples.

This clonotype was seen only a few times. This chain joins TRBV18 and TRBJ2-6; 10 bases line up with TRBD2. CDR1 is KGHSH, CDR2 LQKENI, per germline. V shed 0 bases, J shed 4 bases, and the junction held 3 bases outside the gene matches. This CDR3 region has 17 residues. The CDR3 here is CASSPPGLATGANVLTF. The CDR3 coding sequence is TGTGCCAGCTCACCACCGGGACTAGCGACCGGGGCCAACGTCCTGACTTTC.

There are many counts of this clonotype. The rearrangement uses TRBV7-2 and TRBJ2-7; the D gene is possibly TRBD2 (6 bases). This CDR3 contains 13 residues. The germline CDR1 and CDR2 sequences are SGHTA and FQGNSA. The germline V and J ends were trimmed by 1 base and 5 bases, with 9 bases remaining between them. The CDR3 coding sequence is TGTGCCAGCAGCTTAGGGAGGACTAACGAGCAGTACTTC. It encodes CASSLGRTNEQYF.

The gene calls are TRBV7-2 and TRBJ2-7, with D unresolved. From germline, CDR1 is SGHTA and CDR2 FQGNSA. Trimming removed 4 bases from V and 5 bases from J, with 18 bases in between. The CDR3 sequence is 15 residues long. Here the CDR3 reads CASSSNKQTMDEQYF. Here the CDR3 DNA reads TGTGCCAGCAGCTCCAATAAGCAAACGATGGACGAGCAGTACTTC.

This clonotype has a count of ten or more. V is TRBV7-3 and J is TRBJ2-1; the D gene is possibly TRBD2 (5 bases). The CDR3 length is 16 residues. CDR1 and CDR2 from the germline V gene are SGHTA and FQGTGA. V was clipped by 5 bases and J by 4 bases, with 18 bases between them. CDR3 in DNA: TGTGCCAGCAGCCTCGCTGGCGCGGGTACTTACAATGAGCAGTTCTTC. As protein: CASSLAGAGTYNEQFF.

This clonotype was observed at least ten times. A much larger clone is a single base away; this may be a read error. This rearrangement joins TRBV7-9 to TRBJ1-1; D gene unclear. The CDR3 contains 13 residues. V shed 2 bases and J shed 1 base, with 5 bases lying between them. Germline assignment: CDR1 SEHNR and CDR2 FQNEAQ (reference sequence). The CDR3 region has the DNA TGTGCCAGCAGCTTATGGGCGAACACTGAAGCTTTCTTT. It translates to CASSLWANTEAFF. Full variable domain (remainder filled in from reference TRBV7-9 and TRBJ1-1): DTGVSQNPRHKITKRGQNVTFRCDPISEHNRLYWYRQTLGQGPEFLTYFQNEAQLEKSRLLSDRFSAERPKGSFSTLEIQRTEQGDSAMYLCASSLWANTEAFFGQGTRLTVV.

This clonotype was seen at least ten times. The chain is built from TRBV12-3 or TRBV12-4 and TRBJ1-5, with D unclear. V was pared by 3 bases and J by 2 bases, with 8 bases between. The CDR3 covers 14 residues. Here the CDR3 DNA reads TGTGCCAGCAGTTTGTCCGACGGCAATCAGCCCCAGCATTTT. This encodes CASSLSDGNQPQHF.

The rearrangement links TRBV20-1 to TRBJ1-1; D is unresolved. CDR3 length: 13 amino acids. Trimming removed 6 bases at V and 3 bases at J, with 14 bases between. Germline-derived CDR1 and CDR2 are DFQATT and SNEGSKA (reference sequence). The CDR3: CSANAGGYTEAFF. In DNA form, the CDR3 reads TGCAGTGCCAACGCTGGTGGTTACACTGAAGCTTTCTTT.

The chain recombines TRBV9 with TRBJ2-1, with 12 bases aligning to TRBD2. V shed 4 bases and J 5 bases; nucleotides not matched to a gene: 13. Looked up from germline, CDR1 is SGDLS and CDR2 is YYNGEE. The CDR3 covers 18 residues. The CDR3: CASSPIPLTSGRNNEQFF. The CDR3 DNA sequence: TGTGCCAGCAGCCCGATCCCGTTGACTAGCGGGAGAAACAATGAGCAGTTCTTC.

This clonotype has a count of ten or more. The rearrangement uses TRBV25-1 and TRBJ1-1; 7 bases agree with TRBD1. V lost 2 bases, J lost 4 bases, and 4 bases stayed unmatched. The CDR3 runs 14 residues. The V gene's germline CDR1 is MGHDK and CDR2 SYGVNS. As DNA, the CDR3 is TGTGCCAGCAGTGAAAGGGGGCAGGTCACTGAAGCTTTCTTT. As protein: CASSERGQVTEAFF.

The chain carries TRBV5-5 and TRBJ2-1; possible D gene TRBD2, 5 bases. The germline V gene encodes CDR1 SGHKS and CDR2 YYEKEE (reference sequence). With 1 base removed from V and 5 bases from J, the gap between germline ends came to 10 bases. The CDR3 consists of 14 residues. The CDR3 protein is CASSLTDGNNEQFF. CDR3 coding DNA: TGTGCCAGCAGCTTGACGGACGGGAACAATGAGCAGTTCTTC.

The genes are TRBV20-1 and TRBJ2-5; 8 positions match TRBD1. Germline V lookup: CDR1 DFQATT, CDR2 SNEGSKA (reference sequence). V shed 6 bases and J 2 bases; nucleotides not matched to a gene: 8. The CDR3 length is 14 residues. The CDR3 bases are TGCAGTGCAACGCCGGGACAGGATCAAGAGACCCAGTACTTC. It specifies CSATPGQDQETQYF.

The chain couples TRBV3-1 to TRBJ2-2; D call uncertain. The germline V and J ends were trimmed by 1 base and 5 bases, with 5 bases remaining between them. The CDR3 extends over 13 amino acids. The V gene's germline CDR1 is LGHDT and CDR2 YNNKEL (reference sequence). Written as DNA, the CDR3 is TGTGCCAGCAGCCAAGTTACAACCGGGGAGCTGTTTTTT. Its protein is CASSQVTTGELFF.

This chain links TRBV28 with TRBJ2-7; D possibly corresponds to TRBD1 (5 bases). This CDR3 has 14 amino acids. Trimming stripped 0 bases from V and 3 bases from J, with 9 bases between. Germline V gives CDR1 MDHEN, CDR2 SYDVKM. CDR3 in DNA: TGTGCCAGCAGTTTATGGCAGGGAAACTACGAGCAGTACTTC. Translated: CASSLWQGNYEQYF.

This clonotype has ten or more counts. The V and J genes are TRBV6-2 or TRBV6-3 and TRBJ2-7; D may be TRBD2 (5 bases). Between the trimmed V and J ends, which lost 0 bases and 4 bases, there was a span of 16 bases. The CDR3 is made up of 16 amino acids. Germline-derived CDR1 and CDR2 are MNHEY and SVGEGT. CDR3: CASSYSRVLTSYEQYF. For the CDR3, the DNA is TGTGCCAGCAGTTACTCGAGGGTCCTCACCTCATACGAGCAGTACTTC.

This clonotype was recorded many times. The chain is built from TRBV19 and TRBJ1-2; 10 bases match TRBD1. This CDR3 region has 13 residues. J was trimmed by 6 bases and V by 3 bases; bases with no gene match: 1. Germline CDR1 and CDR2: LNHDA and SQIVND (reference sequence). The CDR3 coding sequence is TGTGCCAGTAGTATCGGGACAGGGGATGGCTACACCTTC. It specifies CASSIGTGDGYTF.

This clonotype was seen repeatedly, ten times or more. This chain links TRBV12-3 or TRBV12-4 with TRBJ1-1; 8 positions match TRBD1. CDR3 length equals 18 residues. The junction had 12 bases not matched to a gene; V was cut back by 3 bases and J by 0 bases. The CDR3: CASSFATGTGLLNTEAFF. The CDR3 DNA reads TGTGCCAGCAGTTTCGCAACCGGGACAGGACTCTTGAACACTGAAGCTTTCTTT.